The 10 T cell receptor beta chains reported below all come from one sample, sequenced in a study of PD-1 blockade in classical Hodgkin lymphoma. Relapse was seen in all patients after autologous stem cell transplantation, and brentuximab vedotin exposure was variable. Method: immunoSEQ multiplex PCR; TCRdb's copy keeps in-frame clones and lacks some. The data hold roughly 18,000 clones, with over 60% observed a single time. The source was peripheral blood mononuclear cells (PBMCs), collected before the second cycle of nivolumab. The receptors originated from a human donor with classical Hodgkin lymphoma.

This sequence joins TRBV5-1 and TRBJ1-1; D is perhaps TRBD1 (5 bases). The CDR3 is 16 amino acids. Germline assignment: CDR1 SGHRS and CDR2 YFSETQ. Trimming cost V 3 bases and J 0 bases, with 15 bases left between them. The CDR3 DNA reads TGCGCCAGCAGCTCCCCAACGGGGCAGCTGAACACTGAAGCTTTCTTT. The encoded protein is CASSSPTGQLNTEAFF.

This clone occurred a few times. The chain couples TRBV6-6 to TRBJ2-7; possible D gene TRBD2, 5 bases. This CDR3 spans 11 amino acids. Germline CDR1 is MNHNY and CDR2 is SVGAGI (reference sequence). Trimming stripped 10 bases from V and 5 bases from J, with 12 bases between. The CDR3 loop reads CATLSGDEQYF. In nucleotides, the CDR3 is TGTGCCACCCTATCCGGGGACGAGCAGTACTTC.

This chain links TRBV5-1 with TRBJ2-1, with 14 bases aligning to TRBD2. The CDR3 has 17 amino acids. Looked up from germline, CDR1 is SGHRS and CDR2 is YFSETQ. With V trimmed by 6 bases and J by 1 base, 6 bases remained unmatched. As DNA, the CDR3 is TGCGCCAGCAACGTCGGGACTAGCGGGAGATCCTACAATGAGCAGTTCTTC. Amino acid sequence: CASNVGTSGRSYNEQFF.

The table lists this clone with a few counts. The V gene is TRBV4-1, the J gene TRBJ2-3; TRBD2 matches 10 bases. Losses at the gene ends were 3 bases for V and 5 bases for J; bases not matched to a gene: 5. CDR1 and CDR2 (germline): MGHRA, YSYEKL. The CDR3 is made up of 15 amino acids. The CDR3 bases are TGCGCCAGCAGCCACCCTAGCGGGAGTAGAGATACGCAGTATTTT. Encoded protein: CASSHPSGSRDTQYF.

The CDR3: CASSPGLAPNSRFF. CDR3 sequence (DNA): TGTGCCAGCTCACCCGGACTAGCCCCTAACAGTCGGTTCTTC. The chain uses TRBV2 and TRBJ2-1, with 8 bases that match TRBD2. From germline, CDR1 is SNHLY and CDR2 FYNNEI. This CDR3 spans 14 amino acids. V was pared by 8 bases and J by 15 bases, with 18 bases of the junction left unmatched.

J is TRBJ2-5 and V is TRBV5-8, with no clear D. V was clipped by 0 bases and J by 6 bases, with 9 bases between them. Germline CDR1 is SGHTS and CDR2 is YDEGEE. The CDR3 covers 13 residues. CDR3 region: CASSLGTAKTQYF. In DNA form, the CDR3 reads TGTGCCAGCAGCTTGGGGACCGCTAAGACCCAGTACTTC. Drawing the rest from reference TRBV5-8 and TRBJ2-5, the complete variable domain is EAGVTQSPTHLIKTRGQQATLRCSPISGHTSVYWYQQALGLGLQFLLWYDEGEERNRGNFPPRFSGRQFPNYSSELNVNALELEDSALYLCASSLGTAKTQYFGPGTRLLVL.

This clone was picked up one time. The CDR3 sequence: CARTPYVGKTYGYTF. For the CDR3, the DNA is TGTGCCAGAACACCCTACGTAGGAAAGACCTATGGCTACACCTTC. J is TRBJ1-2 and V is TRBV7-5. TRBV7-5 is an annotated pseudogene. The CDR3 sequence is 15 residues long.

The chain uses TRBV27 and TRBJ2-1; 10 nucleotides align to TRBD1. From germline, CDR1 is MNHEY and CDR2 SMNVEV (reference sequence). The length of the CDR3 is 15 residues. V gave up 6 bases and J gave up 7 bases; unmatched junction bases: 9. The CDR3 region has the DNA TGTGCCAGCAGCCTGAGGGCGGGACAGGGGAATGAGCAGTTCTTC. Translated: CASSLRAGQGNEQFF.

In DNA, the CDR3 is TGTGCCAGCAGCCCAGGGACAGGGCCCGGCGGCTACACCTTC. It yields the protein CASSPGTGPGGYTF. The genes are TRBV7-6 and TRBJ1-2, with 9 bases aligning to TRBD1. J was trimmed by 8 bases and V by 5 bases; bases with no gene match: 9. CDR3 length equals 14 residues. Germline loops: CDR1 SGHVS, CDR2 FNYEAQ.

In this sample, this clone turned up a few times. The CDR3 spells CASSSYRTGYGYTF. In nucleotides, the CDR3 is TGTGCCAGCAGTTCCTACAGGACTGGCTATGGCTACACCTTC. This rearrangement joins TRBV28 to TRBJ1-2; TRBD1 might be the D (5 bases). The CDR3 covers 14 residues. Germline V gene lookup returns CDR1 MDHEN and CDR2 SYDVKM. V gave up 4 bases and J gave up 4 bases, with 13 bases separating them.